This entry describes one T cell receptor (beta chain). This clone has ten or more counts. What this receptor recognizes is not known. There are no base qualities to consult, and no much larger clone falls within one base. Whole blood was collected in K2EDTA tubes by collaborating institutions according to the institutions' own protocols. For TCRbeta analysis, collaborators shipped samples as frozen whole blood, isolated PBMCs, or DNA extracted from either of those sample types. The CDR3 numbers 19 residues from cysteine through phenylalanine. The DNA shown is the 57-base CDR3, in frame from base 1. Per the germline V gene, SGHRS is the CDR1 and YFSETQ is the CDR2. Clipping removes 1 base from V and 0 bases from J, with 9 as the unmatched junction base count. This specimen belongs to a study of blood T cell repertoires in COVID-19 (dated by TCRdb to 2020 to 2022). In terms of the full investigation: Samples covering the acute and convalescent phases of COVID-19 were provided by collaborators in the United States, Italy and Spain. The prospective study material was composed of cDNA or gDNA derived from T cells, B-cell-depleted T cells, or PBMCs. Subjects who had been exposed to COVID-19, were actively infected with it, or had recovered from it provided the deeply sampled blood TCRbeta repertoires that made up the dataset. A freely available public database, intended as a resource for researchers studying the immune response to SARS-CoV-2, is where the repertoires were released. The samples were drawn from two sources: the first 160 participants of the ongoing ImmuneRACE study, and 1,000 to 1,500 subjects contributed by 6 global collaborators. The sample metadata nearly always contained a de-identified subject ID, COVID-19 status, age in years and sex. HLA class I and class II types, where available, came from metadata supplied by the sample provider rather than from assay-based typing.

TCRbeta CDR3 regions were amplified from genomic DNA using the immunoSEQ Assay, a bias-controlled multiplex PCR. The study's processing was this. The number of nucleated cells in each sample was estimated from the amplification of reference gene primers within the assay. To quantify the absolute abundance of each unique TCRbeta CDR3 rearrangement, sequence reads were collapsed and filtered. For each sample, productive Simpson clonality was calculated as the square root of Simpson's diversity index over productive rearrangements. Entries here come from immuneACCESS through TCRdb and include only in-frame sequences with V and J called. Some clones fail to appear in such tables; in the studies checked, an unresolved V gene covers under half of the shortfall, and the cause of the remainder is unknown. For V, J and clone size, that table is used; D and trimming come from the DNA. The sample has around 130,000 clones on record, approximately 85% of them singletons. The biggest ten clones account for approximately 4% of the sample.

Study-wide findings and limitations: How much clinical and demographic metadata was included differed by source and by participant, and the metadata was provided uncurated.

The chain joins TRBV5-1 to TRBJ2-3, and 12 junctional nucleotides match TRBD2. The clonotype comes from a human donor in a cohort sampled during active COVID-19. Sequences were obtained from peripheral blood. The DNA is as follows: TGCGCCAGCAGCTTGCCTGGGACTAGCGGGTACCTGAGCACAGATACGCAGTATTTT. Translated, this gives CASSLPGTSGYLSTDTQYF.